These 26 T cell receptor beta chains came from one sample sequenced in a study of identical twins. MiXCR was run by TCRdb on the 5' RACE reads, yielding one entry per CDR3 protein. This table holds 200,000 to 300,000 distinct CDR3 sequences, over 9.5% found once. Sequences were obtained from memory T cells sorted from blood. The source is a man in his fifties in good health.

This clonotype was picked up many times. V is TRBV2 and J is TRBJ2-7; 8 positions match TRBD2. V was clipped by 5 bases and J by 1 base; unmatched bases: 10. From germline, CDR1 is SNHLY and CDR2 FYNNEI. The CDR3 contains 16 residues. The CDR3, as DNA: TGTGCCAGCAGTTATCCTCCGGGACTAGGGTCCTACGAGCAGTACTTC. It encodes CASSYPPGLGSYEQYF.

There are many counts of this clonotype. The chain combines TRBV20-1 with TRBJ1-1; D possibly corresponds to TRBD1 (5 bases). The CDR3 consists of 12 residues. V was shortened by 5 bases and J by 5 bases, with 12 bases between the two germline ends. Germline V gene data show CDR1 as DFQATT and CDR2 as SNEGSKA (reference sequence). CDR3 in amino acids: CSAGGVRTEAFF. CDR3 DNA: TGCAGTGCTGGGGGAGTGAGGACTGAAGCTTTCTTT.

The table lists this clonotype with a few counts. This chain connects TRBV21-1 to TRBJ2-7; the table's D call, TRBD1, has no DNA check behind it. TRBV21-1 is a listed pseudogene. The length of the CDR3 is 17 residues. CDR3 protein: CASSESLTDRGRGEQYF. DNA of the CDR3: TGTGCCAGCAGCGAATCATTAACGGACAGGGGGCGCGGGGAGCAGTACTTC.

Ten or more counts support this clonotype. The CDR3 sequence is CASSPQVEQFF. In nucleotides, the CDR3 is TGTGCCAGCAGTCCACAGGTGGAGCAGTTCTTC. The V call is TRBV6-6, the J call TRBJ2-1; a possible D gene is TRBD1 (5 bases). The length of the CDR3 is 11 residues. Trimming left V 5 bases short and J 10 bases short, with 9 bases between. Germline V gene sequence: CDR1 MNHNY, CDR2 SVGAGI (reference sequence).

As to this clonotype: A junction end diverges from the germline sequence, so it may reflect a read error. The chain carries TRBV28 and TRBJ2-1, with 10 bases lining up with TRBD2. The CDR3 length is 12 residues. Germline-derived CDR1 and CDR2 are MDHEN and SYDVKM. The CDR3 protein is CASSPLAGGRHF. CDR3 coding DNA: TGTGCCAGCAGTCCCTTAGCGGGAGGCAGGCACTTC.

This clonotype was detected a few times. V usage is TRBV6-2 or TRBV6-3 and J usage is TRBJ2-7; D is unresolved. Trimming shortened V by 8 bases and J by 9 bases, and 11 bases separated the two germline ends. The CDR3 is made up of 10 amino acids. Per germline, CDR1 MNHEY and CDR2 SVGEGT. The CDR3 here is CASGNIVQYF. Written as DNA, the CDR3 is TGTGCCAGCGGGAATATTGTGCAGTACTTC.

This clonotype was observed a handful of times. This chain links TRBV5-1 with TRBJ2-2, with D maybe TRBD2 (6 bases). V lost 3 bases, J lost 2 bases, and 8 bases lay in between. The CDR3 contains 14 residues. CDR1 is SGHRS and CDR2 is YFSETQ in the germline V gene. CDR3 nucleotide sequence: TGCGCCAGCAGCTATAGCGGAAACACCGGGGAGCTGTTTTTT. Translation gives CASSYSGNTGELFF.

This clonotype was picked up a small number of times. The genes are TRBV25-1 and TRBJ1-2; D possibly corresponds to TRBD1 (6 bases). The CDR3 covers 13 residues. From germline, CDR1 is MGHDK and CDR2 SYGVNS. The germline V and J ends were trimmed by 4 bases and 5 bases, with 11 bases remaining between them. Here the CDR3 reads CASSVGRGYGYTF. CDR3 in DNA: TGTGCCAGCAGTGTGGGAAGGGGGTATGGCTACACCTTC.

This clonotype was seen many times. The rearrangement joins TRBV11-1 to TRBJ2-1, with unresolved D. The V gene's germline CDR1 is SGHAT and CDR2 FQDESV (reference sequence). Trimming removed 1 base from V and 9 bases from J, with 10 bases in between. This CDR3 has 13 residues. CDR3 bases: TGTGCCAGCAGCTTAGAAGCCGGACCTGAGCAGTTCTTC. Translating gives CASSLEAGPEQFF.

The J gene is TRBJ2-7, the V gene TRBV20-1; TRBD2 aligns across 7 bases. The CDR3 extends over 15 amino acids. The J segment lost 6 bases and the V segment lost 1 base, leaving 12 bases of the junction unmatched. CDR1 DFQATT and CDR2 SNEGSKA come from the germline V gene (reference sequence). The CDR3 protein is CSARGLRGRVGEQYF. CDR3 bases: TGCAGTGCTAGAGGTCTGCGCGGGAGAGTTGGCGAGCAGTACTTC.

This clonotype has only a few counts. The chain carries TRBV6-1 and TRBJ1-1; D is unresolved. Germline V gives CDR1 MNHNS, CDR2 SASEGT. V was shortened by 6 bases and J by 3 bases, with 11 bases between the two germline ends. The CDR3 has 13 amino acids. DNA for the CDR3: TGTGCCAGCAGCGCGAGGTTAGACACTGAAGCTTTCTTT. It encodes CASSARLDTEAFF.

This clonotype was recorded many times. This chain links TRBV20-1 with TRBJ2-5; 13 nucleotides align to TRBD2. The CDR3 is 14 amino acids. The germline CDR1 and CDR2 sequences are DFQATT and SNEGSKA (reference sequence). After removal of 2 bases from V and 7 bases from J, the junction contained 4 bases not matched to a gene. CDR3 in DNA: TGCAGTGCTAGAACACTAGCGGGAGGGGCGACCCAGTACTTC. Its translation: CSARTLAGGATQYF.

In this sample, this clonotype turned up many times. The gene calls are TRBV2 and TRBJ2-7; D is perhaps TRBD2 (5 bases). V lost 6 bases, J lost 6 bases, and 18 bases lay in between. The CDR3 extends over 14 amino acids. CDR1 and CDR2 from the germline V gene are SNHLY and FYNNEI. CDR3 DNA: TGTGCCAGCAGGGTTCGCCTCACCGGACTCGAGCAGTACTTC. The encoded protein is CASRVRLTGLEQYF. The full variable domain, in which reference TRBV2 and TRBJ2-7 provide the parts outside the CDR3, is EPEVTQTPSHQVTQMGQEVILRCVPISNHLYFYWYRQILGQKVEFLVSFYNNEISEKSEIFDDQFSVERPDGSNFTLKIRSTKLEDSAMYFCASRVRLTGLEQYFGPGTRLTVT.

The V gene is TRBV11-3, the J gene TRBJ2-7; perhaps TRBD1 as D (5 bases). Trimming stripped 1 base from V and 2 bases from J, with 12 bases between. This CDR3 region has 15 residues. Germline V CDR1 and CDR2: SGHNT, YENEEA. The CDR3 DNA reads as TGTGCCAGCAGCTTAGGAACAGGTGTCACCTACGAGCAGTACTTC. Amino acid sequence: CASSLGTGVTYEQYF.

This clonotype was seen only a few times. This chain connects TRBV12-3 or TRBV12-4 to TRBJ2-1; 7 bases agree with TRBD2. The CDR3 is 15 residues long. The J segment lost 10 bases and the V segment lost 7 bases, leaving 16 bases of the junction unmatched. The CDR3 sequence: CASTPVLGWRGEQFF. CDR3 DNA sequence: TGTGCCAGCACCCCAGTTCTTGGTTGGCGGGGGGAGCAGTTCTTC.

This clonotype occurred many times. The V call is TRBV3-1, the J call TRBJ2-5, with 7 bases that match TRBD2. In germline, CDR1 is LGHDT, CDR2 YNNKEL (reference sequence). The CDR3 runs to 13 residues. V shed 2 bases, J shed 7 bases, and the junction held 4 bases outside the gene matches. CDR3 in DNA: TGTGCCAGCAGCCAACTAGCGGAAGGGACCCAGTACTTC. Protein sequence: CASSQLAEGTQYF.

This clonotype was recorded at least ten times. The J gene is TRBJ2-1, the V gene TRBV29-1; D remains ambiguous. Germline values: CDR1 SQVTM, CDR2 ANQGSEA. The CDR3 extends over 11 amino acids. Between the trimmed V and J ends, which lost 6 bases and 7 bases, there was a span of 10 bases. The DNA for the CDR3 is TGCAGCGTCGTACTAAGAAATGAGCAGTTCTTC. Amino acid sequence: CSVVLRNEQFF.

This clonotype was seen a handful of times. The V gene is TRBV7-2, the J gene TRBJ2-5, with D perhaps being TRBD1 or TRBD2 (5 bases each). Trimming shortened V by 1 base and J by 7 bases, and 10 bases separated the two germline ends. The CDR3 has 13 residues. The germline gives CDR1 SGHTA, CDR2 FQGNSA. In DNA, the CDR3 is TGTGCCAGCAGCTTAGAAAGGGGAGTGACCCAGTACTTC. This translates into CASSLERGVTQYF.

This clonotype was seen a handful of times. V and J are TRBV4-2 and TRBJ2-3, with D tentatively TRBD2 (5 bases). CDR3 length: 15 amino acids. Germline lookup yields CDR1 LGHNA and CDR2 YNFKEQ. V shed 0 bases and J shed 1 base, with 8 bases lying between them. CDR3 amino acids: CASSQDLRGTDTQYF. CDR3 in DNA: TGTGCCAGCAGCCAAGACTTGCGGGGCACAGATACGCAGTATTTT.

This clonotype was recorded at least ten times. The rearrangement links TRBV11-2 to TRBJ2-1; 12 bases are a match to TRBD2. From germline, CDR1 is SGHAT and CDR2 FQNNGV. This CDR3 is built from 20 residues. With 0 bases clipped from V and 7 bases from J, the junction kept 16 bases outside the gene matches. This CDR3 is CASSLEPLAGGPSFWNEQFF. The CDR3, as DNA: TGTGCCAGCAGCTTAGAGCCCCTAGCGGGAGGGCCTTCGTTTTGGAATGAGCAGTTCTTC.

The chain joins TRBV28 to TRBJ1-2; a weak D match, TRBD1 (5 bases). V lost 1 base to trimming and J lost 4 bases, with 16 bases between them. CDR1 and CDR2 (germline): MDHEN, SYDVKM. The CDR3 runs to 16 residues. The CDR3 sequence: CASSLLRGRGSYGYTF. For the CDR3, the DNA is TGTGCCAGCAGTTTATTAAGGGGAAGGGGCAGCTATGGCTACACCTTC.

This clonotype has a count of ten or more. V is TRBV30 and J is TRBJ2-1; D is unclear. Trimming cost V 1 base and J 2 bases, with 9 bases left between them. Germline loops: CDR1 GTSNPN, CDR2 SVGIG (reference sequence). The CDR3 covers 14 residues. CDR3 in amino acids: CAWSGVRPYNEQFF. The CDR3 DNA reads TGTGCCTGGAGTGGTGTCAGACCCTACAATGAGCAGTTCTTC.

DNA of the CDR3: TGTGCCAGCAGCCAAGATTCTCTGCGGGTGGGTGAAGCTTTCTTT. It translates to CASSQDSLRVGEAFF. The rearrangement uses TRBV3-1 and TRBJ1-1; D is unclear. V was pared by 0 bases and J by 7 bases, with 15 bases between. The CDR3 is made up of 15 amino acids. Per germline, CDR1 LGHDT and CDR2 YNNKEL (reference sequence).

The table lists this clonotype with many counts. The chain is built from TRBV4-2 and TRBJ1-2; unclear D gene. This CDR3 comprises 17 residues. The V gene's germline CDR1 is LGHNA and CDR2 YNFKEQ. V dropped 1 base and J dropped 0 bases, with 15 bases sitting between them. CDR3 coding DNA: TGTGCCAGCAGCCAAGTTCAGCAGGCGGCTTCTAACTATGGCTACACCTTC. Translation: CASSQVQQAASNYGYTF.

This clonotype occurred many times. This sequence joins TRBV12-3 or TRBV12-4 and TRBJ2-2; TRBD2 aligns across 7 bases. The junction had 4 bases not matched to a gene; V was cut back by 0 bases and J by 0 bases. This CDR3 is built from 17 residues. The CDR3 coding sequence is TGTGCCAGCAGTTTAGCTCTAGCGGCTCCGAACACCGGGGAGCTGTTTTTT. Translation gives CASSLALAAPNTGELFF.

This clonotype was seen at least ten times. The chain recombines TRBV29-1 with TRBJ2-7, with TRBD1 matching 9 bases. This CDR3 has 13 amino acids. Germline V gives CDR1 SQVTM, CDR2 ANQGSEA. The trim removed 4 bases at V and 8 bases at J, leaving 9 bases unmatched. The CDR3 protein is CSVASLGQGKQYF. The CDR3 nucleotides read TGCAGCGTTGCGTCGTTGGGACAGGGAAAGCAGTACTTC.